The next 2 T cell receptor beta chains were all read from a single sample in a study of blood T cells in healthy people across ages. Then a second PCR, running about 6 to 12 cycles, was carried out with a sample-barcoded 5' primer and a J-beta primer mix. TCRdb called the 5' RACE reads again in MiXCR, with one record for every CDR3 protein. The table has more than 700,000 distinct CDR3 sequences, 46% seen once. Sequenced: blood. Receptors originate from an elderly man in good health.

The CDR3 sequence: CASSYLRGSQPQHF. CDR3 DNA sequence: TGTGCCAGCAGTTACCTCCGGGGGAGTCAGCCCCAGCATTTT. The rearrangement joins TRBV6-2 or TRBV6-3 to TRBJ1-5, with a possible D match to TRBD1 (5 bases). The CDR3 is made up of 14 amino acids. The germline V gene encodes CDR1 MNHEY and CDR2 SVGEGT. Trimming stripped 2 bases from V and 6 bases from J, with 11 bases between.

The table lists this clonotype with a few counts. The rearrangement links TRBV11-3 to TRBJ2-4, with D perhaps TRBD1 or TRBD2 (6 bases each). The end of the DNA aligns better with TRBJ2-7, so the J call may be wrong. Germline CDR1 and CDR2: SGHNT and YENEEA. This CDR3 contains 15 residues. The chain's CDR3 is CASSYLSTGRYEQYF. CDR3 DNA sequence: TGTGCCAGCAGCTACCTCTCAACAGGGAGGTACGAGCAGTACTTC.